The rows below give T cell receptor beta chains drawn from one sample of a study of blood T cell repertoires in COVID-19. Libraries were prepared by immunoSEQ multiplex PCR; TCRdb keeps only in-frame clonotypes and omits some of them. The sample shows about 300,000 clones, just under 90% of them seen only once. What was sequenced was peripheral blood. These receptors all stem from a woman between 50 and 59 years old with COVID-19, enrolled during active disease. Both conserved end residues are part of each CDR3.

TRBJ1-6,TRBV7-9,CASSLSRGNSPLHF
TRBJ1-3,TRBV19,CASKSGSSGNTIYF
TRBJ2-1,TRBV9,CASSVGGVSSEQFF
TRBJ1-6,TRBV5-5,CASSLGMRKLYNSPLHF
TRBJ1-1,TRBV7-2,CASSLDETRVDTEAFF
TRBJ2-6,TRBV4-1,CASSQTGGAVSGANVLTF
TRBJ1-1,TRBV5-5,CASSPIWGQYTEAFF
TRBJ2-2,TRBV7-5,CARSPETGGNTGELFF
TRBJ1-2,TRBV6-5,CASSRQGQGMTGYTF
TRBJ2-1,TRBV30,CAWDSSSYNEQFF
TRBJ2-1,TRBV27,CASSLSGGDRSYNEQFF
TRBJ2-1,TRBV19,CASSMRRSGAYNEQFF
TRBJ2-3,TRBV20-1,CSASSGTHPTDTQYF
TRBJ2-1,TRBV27,CASSFLWTSGRDEQFF
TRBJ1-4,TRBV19,CASSPGTATNEKLFF
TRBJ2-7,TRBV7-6,CASSFGVGTSSYEQYF
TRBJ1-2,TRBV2,CASSDRFYGYTF
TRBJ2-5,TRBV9,CASSVADRGFETQYF
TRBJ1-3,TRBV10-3,CAISGGQTSSGNTIYF
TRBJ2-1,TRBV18,CASSTSGTGTFF
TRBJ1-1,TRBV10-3,CAVLVKGSTEAFF
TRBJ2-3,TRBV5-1,CASIPGVASGSTDTQYF
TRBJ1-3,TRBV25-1,CASSELTGFVSGNTIYF
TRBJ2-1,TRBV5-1,CASRPSDYYNEQFF
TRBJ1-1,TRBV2,CASSERENTEAFF
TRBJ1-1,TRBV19,CASSPWGVNTEAFF
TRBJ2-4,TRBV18,CASSPLFTRNNLAKNIQYF
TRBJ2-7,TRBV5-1,CASSGLAGGPSEQYF
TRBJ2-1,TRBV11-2,CASSITSGSPHEQFF
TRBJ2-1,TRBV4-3,CASSPRAGRDHVGNEQFF
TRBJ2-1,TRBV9,CASSLSYLRTRSYNEQFF
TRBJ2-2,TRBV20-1,CSASASSGTGELFF
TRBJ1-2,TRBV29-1,CSVDGTDSNYGYTF
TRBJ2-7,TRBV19,CASSKAPRASGTYEQYF
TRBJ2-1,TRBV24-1,CATSETGTKGSYNEQFF
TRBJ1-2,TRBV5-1,CASSSLQGNYGYTF
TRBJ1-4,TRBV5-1,CASSLVGQGNEKLFF
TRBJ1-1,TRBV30,CAWAKQPPMNTEAFF